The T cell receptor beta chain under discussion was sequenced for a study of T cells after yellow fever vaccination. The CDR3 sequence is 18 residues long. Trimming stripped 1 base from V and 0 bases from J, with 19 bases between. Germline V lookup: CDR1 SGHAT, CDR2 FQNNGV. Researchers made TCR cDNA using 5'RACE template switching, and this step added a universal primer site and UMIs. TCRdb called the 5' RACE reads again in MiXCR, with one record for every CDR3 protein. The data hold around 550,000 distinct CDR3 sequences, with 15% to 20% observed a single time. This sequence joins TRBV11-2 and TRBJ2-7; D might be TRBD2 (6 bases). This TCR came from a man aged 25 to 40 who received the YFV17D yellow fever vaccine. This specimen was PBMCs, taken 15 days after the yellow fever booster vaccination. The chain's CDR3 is CASSLVISSGLSSYEQYF. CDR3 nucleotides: TGTGCCAGCAGCTTAGTTATCAGTAGCGGCCTAAGCTCCTACGAGCAGTACTTC.